These T cell receptor beta chains were read from a single sample in a study of blood T cell repertoires in COVID-19. Produced via immunoSEQ multiplex PCR; TCRdb's table is partial and in-frame only. The repertoire has 65,000 to 80,000 clones, about 81% of them found once; the top ten carry 25% to 30%. The sequenced sample consisted of peripheral blood. These receptors came from a human donor in a cohort sampled during active COVID-19. Each CDR3 is given with its conserved first and last residue. A D gene is named only where the DNA matches it firmly. Clone size is given for some rows only: seen once, a few or many times, or a class if the clone is expanded.

j_gene | d_gene | v_gene | abundance | CDR3aa | CDR3nt
TRBJ2-3 | - | TRBV5-1 | - | CASSLGGQGTDTQYF | TGCGCCAGCAGCTTGGGCGGGCAGGGCACAGATACGCAGTATTTT
TRBJ2-2 | - | TRBV7-3 | - | CASSLAGGSNTGELFF | TGTGCCAGCAGCCTAGCCGGGGGAAGCAACACCGGGGAGCTGTTTTTT
TRBJ2-7 | TRBD1 | TRBV7-6 | few | CASSTGTGLSYEQYF | TGTGCCAGCAGTACCGGGACAGGGTTATCCTACGAGCAGTACTTC
TRBJ1-1 | - | TRBV9 | once | CASSGGIRDTEAFF | TGTGCCAGCAGCGGCGGAATACGGGACACTGAAGCTTTCTTT
TRBJ1-1 | - | TRBV5-4 | - | CASSLVQGSTEAFF | TGTGCCAGCAGCTTGGTCCAGGGTAGCACTGAAGCTTTCTTT
TRBJ2-3 | - | TRBV2 | - | CASSAQGGEADTQYF | TGTGCCAGCAGTGCCCAGGGTGGTGAGGCAGATACGCAGTATTTT
TRBJ2-2 | - | TRBV9 | - | CASSVVSTSNTGELFF | TGTGCCAGCAGCGTAGTATCTACCTCGAACACCGGGGAGCTGTTTTTT
TRBJ1-1 | - | TRBV4-1 | - | CASSRNGGVEAFF | TGCGCCAGCAGCCGCAACGGGGGAGTCGAAGCTTTCTTT
TRBJ2-5 | TRBD2 | TRBV9 | - | CASSVQAGGPETQYF | TGTGCCAGCAGCGTTCAAGCGGGGGGGCCGGAGACCCAGTACTTC
TRBJ1-1 | - | TRBV5-5 | - | CASSGWSTGTEAFF | TGTGCCAGCAGCGGTTGGTCAACCGGCACTGAAGCTTTCTTT
TRBJ1-1 | TRBD1 | TRBV28 | - | CASSALGQGDSAFF | TGTGCCAGCAGCGCCCTCGGACAGGGGGACTCAGCTTTCTTT
TRBJ1-2 | - | TRBV28 | - | CASSLGWQGYGYTF | TGTGCCAGCAGTTTAGGTTGGCAGGGCTATGGCTACACCTTC
TRBJ2-5 | TRBD2 | TRBV5-5 | - | CASSRLAEQETQYF | TGTGCCAGCAGCCGACTAGCGGAGCAAGAGACCCAGTACTTC
TRBJ2-4 | - | TRBV19 | - | CASSIWGHKNIQYF | TGTGCCAGTAGTATTTGGGGGCACAAAAACATTCAGTACTTC
TRBJ2-3 | TRBD2 | TRBV5-1 | - | CASSYGEGTDTQYF | TGCGCCAGCAGCTACGGGGAGGGGACAGATACGCAGTATTTT
TRBJ2-3 | TRBD2 | TRBV5-8 | - | CASRPGLAGDTQYF | TGTGCCAGCAGGCCGGGACTAGCGGGAGATACGCAGTATTTT
TRBJ1-2 | TRBD1 | TRBV3-1/TRBV3-2 | - | CASSQVTGGGIDYGYTF | TGTGCCAGCAGCCAAGTGACAGGGGGAGGTATAGACTATGGCTACACCTTC
TRBJ1-1 | - | TRBV3-1/TRBV3-2 | - | CASSPRQDGGEAFF | TGTGCCAGCAGCCCAAGACAGGATGGCGGAGAAGCTTTCTTT
TRBJ2-7 | TRBD2 | TRBV6-5 | - | CASSRGTSVPEQYF | TGTGCCAGCTCTCGAGGGACTAGCGTTCCCGAGCAGTACTTC
TRBJ2-2 | - | TRBV7-3 | - | CASSPGGGSTGELFF | TGTGCCAGCAGCCCTGGGGGAGGTAGCACCGGGGAGCTGTTTTTT
TRBJ1-4 | - | TRBV12-3/TRBV12-4 | - | CASRSEDEKLFF | TGTGCCAGCAGGTCAGAAGATGAAAAACTGTTTTTT
TRBJ1-2 | - | TRBV4-2 | - | CASSQMDRQGIYGYTF | TGTGCCAGCAGCCAAATGGACCGGCAGGGGATCTATGGCTACACCTTC
TRBJ2-7 | - | TRBV7-6 | once | CASSRGTDPSYEQYF | TGTGCCAGCAGCCGGGGGACAGATCCCTCCTACGAGCAGTACTTC
TRBJ2-3 | - | TRBV5-1 | - | CASSFTATDTQYF | TGCGCCAGCAGCTTTACAGCCACAGATACGCAGTATTTT
TRBJ1-6 | TRBD1 | TRBV30 | once | CAWRMTGAGNSPLHF | TGTGCCTGGAGAATGACAGGGGCTGGTAATTCACCCCTCCACTTT
TRBJ1-2 | - | TRBV3-1/TRBV3-2 | - | CASSLGGMNYGYTF | TGTGCCAGCAGCCTCGGCGGGATGAACTATGGCTACACCTTC
TRBJ2-5 | - | TRBV6-2/TRBV6-3 | - | CASSYQYQETQYF | TGTGCCAGCAGTTATCAGTACCAAGAGACCCAGTACTTC
TRBJ1-5 | - | TRBV5-8 | - | CASSWKPGHPRNQPQHF | TGTGCCAGCAGCTGGAAACCGGGACACCCTCGCAATCAGCCCCAGCATTTT